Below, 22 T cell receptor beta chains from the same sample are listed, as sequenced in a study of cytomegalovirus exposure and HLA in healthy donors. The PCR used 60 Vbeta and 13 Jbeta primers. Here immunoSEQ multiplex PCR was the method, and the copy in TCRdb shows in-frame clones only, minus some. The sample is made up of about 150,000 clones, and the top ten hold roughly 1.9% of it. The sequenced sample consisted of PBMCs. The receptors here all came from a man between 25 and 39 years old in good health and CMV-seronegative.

The CDR3 DNA reads as TGTGCCAGCACGAGGGCGGGACAGATCGAGCAGTACTTC. It translates to CASTRAGQIEQYF. The chain combines TRBV2 with TRBJ2-7, with a tentative D call TRBD1 (7 bases). This CDR3 is built from 13 residues. The germline CDR1 and CDR2 sequences are SNHLY and FYNNEI. V shed 7 bases and J shed 6 bases, with 16 bases lying between them.

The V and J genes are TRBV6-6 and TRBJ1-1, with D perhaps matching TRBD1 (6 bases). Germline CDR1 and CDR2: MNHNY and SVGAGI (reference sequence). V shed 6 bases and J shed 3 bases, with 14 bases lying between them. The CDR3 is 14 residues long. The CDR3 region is CASRPTGSDTEAFF. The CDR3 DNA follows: TGTGCCAGCAGACCCACAGGGAGTGACACTGAAGCTTTCTTT.

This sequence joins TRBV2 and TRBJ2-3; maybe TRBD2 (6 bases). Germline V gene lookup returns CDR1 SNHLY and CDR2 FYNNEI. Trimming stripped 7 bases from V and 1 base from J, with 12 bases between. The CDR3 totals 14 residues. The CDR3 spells CASMRRDGTDTQYF. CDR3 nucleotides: TGTGCCAGCATGAGGCGGGATGGCACAGATACGCAGTATTTT.

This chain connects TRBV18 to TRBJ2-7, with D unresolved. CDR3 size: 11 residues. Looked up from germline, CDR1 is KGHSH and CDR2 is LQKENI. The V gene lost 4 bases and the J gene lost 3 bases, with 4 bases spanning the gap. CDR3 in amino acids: CASSRDYEQYF. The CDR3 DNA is TGTGCCAGCTCACGAGACTACGAGCAGTACTTC.

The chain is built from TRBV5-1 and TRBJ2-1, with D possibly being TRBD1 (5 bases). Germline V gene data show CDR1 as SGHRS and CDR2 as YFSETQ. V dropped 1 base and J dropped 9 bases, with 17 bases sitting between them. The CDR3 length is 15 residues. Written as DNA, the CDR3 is TGCGCCAGCAGCTTGAGGGGTTTATTCTACGGTGAGCAGTTCTTC. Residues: CASSLRGLFYGEQFF.

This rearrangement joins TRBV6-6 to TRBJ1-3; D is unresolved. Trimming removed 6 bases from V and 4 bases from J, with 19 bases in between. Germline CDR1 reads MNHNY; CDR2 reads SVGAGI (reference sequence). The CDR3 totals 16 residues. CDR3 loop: CASSPSGRVVGNTIYF. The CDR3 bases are TGTGCCAGCAGCCCCAGCGGTCGGGTCGTCGGAAACACCATATATTTT.

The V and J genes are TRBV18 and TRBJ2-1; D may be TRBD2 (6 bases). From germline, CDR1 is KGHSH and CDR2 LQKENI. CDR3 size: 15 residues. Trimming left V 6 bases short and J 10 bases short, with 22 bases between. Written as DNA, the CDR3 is TGTGCCAGCTCTTTAGAGGTCGGAGGGATAGTGGAGCAGTTCTTC. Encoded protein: CASSLEVGGIVEQFF.

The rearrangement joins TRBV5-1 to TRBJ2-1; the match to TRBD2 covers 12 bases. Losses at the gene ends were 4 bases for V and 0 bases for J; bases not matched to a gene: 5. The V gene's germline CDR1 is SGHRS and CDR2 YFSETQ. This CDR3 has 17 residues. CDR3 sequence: CASSILTSGSSYNEQFF. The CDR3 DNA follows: TGCGCCAGCAGCATCTTGACTAGCGGGAGCTCCTACAATGAGCAGTTCTTC.

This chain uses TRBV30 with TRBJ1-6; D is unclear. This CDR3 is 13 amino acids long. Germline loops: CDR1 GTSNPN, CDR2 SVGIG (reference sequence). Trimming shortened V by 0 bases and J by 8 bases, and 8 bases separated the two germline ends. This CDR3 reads CAWSVATDSPLHF. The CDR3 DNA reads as TGTGCCTGGAGTGTAGCTACAGATTCACCCCTCCACTTT.

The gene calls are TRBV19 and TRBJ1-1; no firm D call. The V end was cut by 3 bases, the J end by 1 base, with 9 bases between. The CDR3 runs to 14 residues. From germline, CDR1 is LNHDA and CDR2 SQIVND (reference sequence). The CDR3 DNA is TGTGCCAGTAGTATGGTTGAGGGGAACACTGAAGCTTTCTTT. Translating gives CASSMVEGNTEAFF.

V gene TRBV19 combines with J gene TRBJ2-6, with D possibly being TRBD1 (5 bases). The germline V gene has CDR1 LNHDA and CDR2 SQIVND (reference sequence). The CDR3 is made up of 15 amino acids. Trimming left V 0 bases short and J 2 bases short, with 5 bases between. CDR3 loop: CASSIDRAGANVLTF. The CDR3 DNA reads TGTGCCAGTAGTATAGACAGGGCTGGGGCCAACGTCCTGACTTTC.

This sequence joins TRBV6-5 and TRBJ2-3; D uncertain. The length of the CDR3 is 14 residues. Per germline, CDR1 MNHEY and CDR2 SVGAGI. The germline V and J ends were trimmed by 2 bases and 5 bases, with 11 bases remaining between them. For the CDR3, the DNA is TGTGCCAGCAGTTACCGGCAGGCCCAAGATACGCAGTATTTT. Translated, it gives CASSYRQAQDTQYF.

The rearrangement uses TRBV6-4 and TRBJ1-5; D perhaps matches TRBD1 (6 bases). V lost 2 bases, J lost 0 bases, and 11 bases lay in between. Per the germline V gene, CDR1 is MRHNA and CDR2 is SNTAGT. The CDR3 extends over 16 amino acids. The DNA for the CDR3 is TGTGCCAGCAGTGACAGGGAAGGGGGTAGCAATCAGCCCCAGCATTTT. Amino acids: CASSDREGGSNQPQHF.

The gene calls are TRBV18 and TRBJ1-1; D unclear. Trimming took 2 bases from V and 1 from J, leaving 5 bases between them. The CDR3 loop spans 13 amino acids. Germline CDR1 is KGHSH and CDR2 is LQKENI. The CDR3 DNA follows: TGTGCCAGCTCACCAAGAGCGAACACTGAAGCTTTCTTT. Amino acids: CASSPRANTEAFF.

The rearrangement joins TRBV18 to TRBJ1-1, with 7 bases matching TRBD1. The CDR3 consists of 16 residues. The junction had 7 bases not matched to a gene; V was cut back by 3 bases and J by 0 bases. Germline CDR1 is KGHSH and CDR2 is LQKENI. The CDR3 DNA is TGTGCCAGCTCACCCAACAGGGGAGATATGAACACTGAAGCTTTCTTT. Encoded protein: CASSPNRGDMNTEAFF. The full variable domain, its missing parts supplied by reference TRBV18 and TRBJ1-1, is NAGVMQNPRHLVRRRGQEARLRCSPMKGHSHVYWYRQLPEEGLKFMVYLQKENIIDESGMPKERFSAEFPKEGPSILRIQQVVRGDSAAYFCASSPNRGDMNTEAFFGQGTRLTVV.

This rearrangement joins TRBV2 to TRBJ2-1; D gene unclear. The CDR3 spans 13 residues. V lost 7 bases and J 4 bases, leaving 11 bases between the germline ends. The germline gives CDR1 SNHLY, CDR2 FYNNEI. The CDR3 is CASNQIIYNEQFF. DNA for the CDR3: TGTGCCAGCAACCAGATCATTTACAATGAGCAGTTCTTC.

CDR3 nucleotides: TGTGCCAGCAGCGCCAACCCGGGGGGCAGCTACACCTTC. Its translation: CASSANPGGSYTF. This chain joins TRBV7-9 and TRBJ1-2; D might be TRBD1 (6 bases). The CDR3 runs to 13 residues. Trimming removed 5 bases from V and 9 bases from J, with 16 bases in between. Germline assignment: CDR1 SEHNR and CDR2 FQNEAQ (reference sequence).

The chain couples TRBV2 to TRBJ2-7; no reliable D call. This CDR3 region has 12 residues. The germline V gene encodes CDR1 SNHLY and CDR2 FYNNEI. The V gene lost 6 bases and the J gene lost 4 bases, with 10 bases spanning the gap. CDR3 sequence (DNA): TGTGCCAGCAGGTGGTTGAGTTACGAGCAGTACTTC. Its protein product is CASRWLSYEQYF.

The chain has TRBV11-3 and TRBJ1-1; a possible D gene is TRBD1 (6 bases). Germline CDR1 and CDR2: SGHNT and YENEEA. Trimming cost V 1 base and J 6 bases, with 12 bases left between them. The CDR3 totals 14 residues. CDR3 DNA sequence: TGTGCCAGCAGCTTAGTACAGGGTATCGCTGAAGCTTTCTTT. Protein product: CASSLVQGIAEAFF.

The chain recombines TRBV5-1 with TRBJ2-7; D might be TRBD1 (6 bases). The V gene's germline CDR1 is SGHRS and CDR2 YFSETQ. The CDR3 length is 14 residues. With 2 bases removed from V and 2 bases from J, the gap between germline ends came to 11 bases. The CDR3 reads CASSFSGQTYEQYF. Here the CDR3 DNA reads TGCGCCAGCAGCTTTTCAGGACAGACCTACGAGCAGTACTTC. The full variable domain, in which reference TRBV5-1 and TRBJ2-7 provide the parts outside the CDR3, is KAGVTQTPRYLIKTRGQQVTLSCSPISGHRSVSWYQQTPGQGLQFLFEYFSETQRNKGNFPGRFSGRQFSNSRSEMNVSTLELGDSALYLCASSFSGQTYEQYFGPGTRLTVT.

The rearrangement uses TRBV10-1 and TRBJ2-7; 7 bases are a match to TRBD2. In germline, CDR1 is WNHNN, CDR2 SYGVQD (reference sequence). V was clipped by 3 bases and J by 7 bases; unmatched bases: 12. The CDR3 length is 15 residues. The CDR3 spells CASSDLGRTGGEQYF. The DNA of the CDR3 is TGCGCCAGCAGTGATCTTGGGAGGACCGGGGGGGAGCAGTACTTC.

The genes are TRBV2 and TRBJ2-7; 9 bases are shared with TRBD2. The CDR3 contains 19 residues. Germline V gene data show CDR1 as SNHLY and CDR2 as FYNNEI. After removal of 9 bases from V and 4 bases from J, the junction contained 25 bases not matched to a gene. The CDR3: CARSLWHPGVAGDRYEQYF. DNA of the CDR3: TGTGCCAGATCTCTATGGCACCCGGGAGTAGCGGGAGATAGATACGAGCAGTACTTC. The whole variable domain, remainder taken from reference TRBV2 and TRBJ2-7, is EPEVTQTPSHQVTQMGQEVILRCVPISNHLYFYWYRQILGQKVEFLVSFYNNEISEKSEIFDDQFSVERPDGSNFTLKIRSTKLEDSAMYFCARSLWHPGVAGDRYEQYFGPGTRLTVT.